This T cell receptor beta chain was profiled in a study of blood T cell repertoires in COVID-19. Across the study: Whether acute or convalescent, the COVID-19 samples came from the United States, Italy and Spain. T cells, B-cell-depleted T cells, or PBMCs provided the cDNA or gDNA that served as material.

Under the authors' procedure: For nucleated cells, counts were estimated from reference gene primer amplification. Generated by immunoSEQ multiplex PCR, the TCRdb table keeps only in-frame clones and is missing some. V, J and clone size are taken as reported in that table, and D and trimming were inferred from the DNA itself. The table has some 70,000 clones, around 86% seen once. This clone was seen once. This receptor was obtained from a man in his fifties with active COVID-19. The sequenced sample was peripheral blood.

CDR3 sequence: CASSVGEGTDGYTF. The CDR3 coding sequence is TGTGCCAGCAGCGTAGGGGAGGGTACCGATGGCTACACCTTC. This chain links TRBV9 with TRBJ1-2; no clear D gene. Trimming took 0 bases from V and 6 from J, leaving 12 bases between them. The CDR3 is made up of 14 amino acids. Germline values: CDR1 SGDLS, CDR2 YYNGEE.